This T cell receptor (beta chain) was profiled in a study of blood T cell repertoires in COVID-19. Across the study: Sources were T cells, B-cell-depleted T cells, or PBMCs; the material itself was cDNA or gDNA.

The authors' processing: Using reference gene primer amplification, nucleated cell counts were estimated. Data came from immunoSEQ multiplex PCR; TCRdb stores just in-frame clones and leaves some out. V and J calls and clone size follow that table, whereas D and trimming were derived from the DNA. The sample has approximately 260,000 clones, nearly 90% seen once; the top ten hold around 2.3%. The receptor was isolated from a woman aged 60-75 years with COVID-19, enrolled during active disease. Sequencing used peripheral blood.

In DNA, the CDR3 is TGTGCCAGCTCACCCTCCCCTACAGGCCCCACTGGAAACACCATATATTTT. Translation gives CASSPSPTGPTGNTIYF. The chain links TRBV18 to TRBJ1-3, with D possibly being TRBD1 (5 bases). CDR3 size: 17 residues. The V end lost 3 bases, the J end lost 2 bases, and 17 bases lay between the germline ends. Germline-derived CDR1 and CDR2 are KGHSH and LQKENI.